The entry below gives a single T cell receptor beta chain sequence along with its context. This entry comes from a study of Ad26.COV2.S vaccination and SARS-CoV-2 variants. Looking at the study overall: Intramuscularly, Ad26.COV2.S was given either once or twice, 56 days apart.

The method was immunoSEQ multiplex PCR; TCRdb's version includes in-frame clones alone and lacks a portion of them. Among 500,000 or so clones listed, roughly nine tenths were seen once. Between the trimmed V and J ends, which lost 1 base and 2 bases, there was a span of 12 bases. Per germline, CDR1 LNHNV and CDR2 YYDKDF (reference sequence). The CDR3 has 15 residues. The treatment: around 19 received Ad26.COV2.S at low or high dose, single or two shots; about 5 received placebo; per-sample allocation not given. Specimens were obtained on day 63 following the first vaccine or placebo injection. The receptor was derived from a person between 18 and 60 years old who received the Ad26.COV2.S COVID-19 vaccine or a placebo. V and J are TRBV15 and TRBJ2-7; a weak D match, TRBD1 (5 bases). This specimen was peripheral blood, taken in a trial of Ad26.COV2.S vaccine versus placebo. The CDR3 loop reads CATSRGLQGPYEQYF. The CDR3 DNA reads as TGTGCCACCAGCAGAGGATTGCAGGGCCCCTACGAGCAGTACTTC.